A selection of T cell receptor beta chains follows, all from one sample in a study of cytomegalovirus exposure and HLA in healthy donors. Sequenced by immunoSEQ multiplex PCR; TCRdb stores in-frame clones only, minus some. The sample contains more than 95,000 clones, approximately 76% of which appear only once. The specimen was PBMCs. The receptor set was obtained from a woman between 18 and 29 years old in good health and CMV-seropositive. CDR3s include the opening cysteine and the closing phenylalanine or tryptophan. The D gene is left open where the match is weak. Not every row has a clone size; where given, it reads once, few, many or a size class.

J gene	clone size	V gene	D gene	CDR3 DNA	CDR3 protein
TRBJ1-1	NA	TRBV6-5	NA	TGTGCCAGCAGTTACTCGACGCGAAGGGGTGACACTGAAGCTTTCTTT	CASSYSTRRGDTEAFF
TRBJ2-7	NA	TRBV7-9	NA	TGTGCCAGCAGGGAAGACCTTGAGGACGAGCAGTACTTC	CASREDLEDEQYF
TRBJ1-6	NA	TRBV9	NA	TGTGCCAGCAGCGGGGCAGGTGAATCACCCCTCCACTTT	CASSGAGESPLHF
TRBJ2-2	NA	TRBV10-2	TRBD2	TGCGCCAGCGGCGCTAGCGGGAACACCGGGGAGCTGTTTTTT	CASGASGNTGELFF
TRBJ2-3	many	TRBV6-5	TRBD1	TGTGCCAGCAGTTACACGCGGGACAGGGGTGGAGATACGCAGTATTTT	CASSYTRDRGGDTQYF
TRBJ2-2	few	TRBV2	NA	TGTGCCAGCAAGGGACTTCCGACCGGGGAGCTGTTTTTT	CASKGLPTGELFF
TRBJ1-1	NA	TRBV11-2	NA	TGTGCCAGCAGCTTAGAGAACAGGATAAACACTGAAGCTTTCTTT	CASSLENRINTEAFF
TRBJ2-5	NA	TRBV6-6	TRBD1	TGTGCCAGCAATCAGGGGGCTGTTGAGACCCAGTACTTC	CASNQGAVETQYF
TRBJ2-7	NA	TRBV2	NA	TGTGCCAGCAGCACCGGACTAGCAGGGGGCGAGCAGTACTTC	CASSTGLAGGEQYF
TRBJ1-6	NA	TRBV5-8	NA	TGTGCCAGCAGCGCGAACAGGGCTTACCCGTTGCCCCTCCACTTT	CASSANRAYPLPLHF
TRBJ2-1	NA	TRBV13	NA	TGTGCCAGCAGCTCCCCCGGGAGTACCTCCTACAATGAGCAGTTCTTC	CASSSPGSTSYNEQFF
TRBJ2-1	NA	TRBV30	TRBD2	TGTGCCTTCACGTCCTTGGGGGAGGGTTACAATGAGCAGTTCTTC	CAFTSLGEGYNEQFF
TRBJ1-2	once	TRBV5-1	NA	TGCGCCAGCAGCTTGGGGCAGAACTATGGCTACACCTTC	CASSLGQNYGYTF
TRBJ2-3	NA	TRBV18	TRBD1	TGTGCCAGCTCACCAGGCATTGAGACAGGGAGCACAGATACGCAGTATTTT	CASSPGIETGSTDTQYF
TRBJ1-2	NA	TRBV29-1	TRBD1	TGCAGCGTTGAAGACAGGGGGCGCATCTATGGCTACACCTTC	CSVEDRGRIYGYTF
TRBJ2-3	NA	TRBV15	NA	TGTGCCACCAGCAGAGATCCAGCGGTTAGCACAGATACGCAGTATTTT	CATSRDPAVSTDTQYF
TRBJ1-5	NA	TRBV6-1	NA	TGTGCCAGCAAGCATAGCAATCAGCCCCAGCATTTT	CASKHSNQPQHF
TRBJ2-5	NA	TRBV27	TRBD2	TGTGCCAGCAGCTCTAGCGGGGGGGTGTCCCAGTACTTC	CASSSSGGVSQYF
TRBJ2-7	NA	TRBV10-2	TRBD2	TGCGCCAGCGCTGGACTAGCGGGAGAGGGGGCGGGGGAGCAGTACTTC	CASAGLAGEGAGEQYF
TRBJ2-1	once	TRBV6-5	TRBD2	TGTGCCAGCAGCCTGAGCCGGGCTAGCGGCAATGAGCAGTTCTTC	CASSLSRASGNEQFF
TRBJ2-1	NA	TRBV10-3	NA	TGTGCCATCAGCGGGACTTCCCGTAGCTCCTACAATGAGCAGTTCTTC	CAISGTSRSSYNEQFF
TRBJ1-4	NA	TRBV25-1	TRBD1	TGTGCCACCTCGGAACCTGGGACAGAGAATGAAAAACTGTTTTTT	CATSEPGTENEKLFF
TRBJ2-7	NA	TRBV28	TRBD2	TGTGCCAGCAGTTTTCCTAGCGGGAGTTTCGGCGAGCAGTACTTC	CASSFPSGSFGEQYF
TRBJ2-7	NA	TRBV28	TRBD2	TGTGCCAGCAGTTACTTTAGCGGGTCCTACGAGCAGTACTTC	CASSYFSGSYEQYF
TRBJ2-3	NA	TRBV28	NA	TGTGCCAGCAGCGTAAGCAGGGTAGGGTATACGCAGTATTTT	CASSVSRVGYTQYF
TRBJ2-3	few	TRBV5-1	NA	TGCGCCAGCAGCTCGACAGTGCAGTATTTT	CASSSTVQYF
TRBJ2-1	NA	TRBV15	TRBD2	TGTGCCACCAGCAGAACGGGAGGAGGCAATGAGCAGTTCTTC	CATSRTGGGNEQFF
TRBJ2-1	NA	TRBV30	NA	TGTGCCTGGAGTTCCGGGCCCGGGATGGTCAATGAGCAGTTCTTC	CAWSSGPGMVNEQFF